The subject of this entry is one T cell receptor beta chain. Unique molecular identifiers were built into the TCRbeta library. TCRdb redid the calling of the PCR reads with MiXCR, one entry per CDR3 protein. Counted here are some 600,000 distinct CDR3 sequences, 15% to 20% occurring once; the ten biggest clones make up about 1.1%. The data belong to a study of T-cell reconstitution after alpha-beta-depleted transplantation in children. CDR3 length: 13 residues. V was trimmed by 1 base and J by 6 bases, leaving 8 bases between them. The germline V gene has CDR1 LGHDT and CDR2 YNNKEL (reference sequence).

The sample in question was PBMCs from the stem cell graft donor, obtained from the stem cell graft. The clonotype comes from a human donor who donated a stem cell graft to a child with acute myeloid leukemia. This sequence joins TRBV3-1 and TRBJ2-3; possibly TRBD2 for D (5 bases). Written as DNA, the CDR3 is TGTGCCAGCAGCCAAGCTAGCTCTGATACGCAGTATTTT. Its protein product is CASSQASSDTQYF.